Following are 23 T cell receptor beta chains from one sample sequenced in a study of metastatic and nonmetastatic thyroid tumors. Thyroid surgery took place with no prior treatment in any patient. TCRdb reprocessed the PCR reads using MiXCR. This sample has 50,000 to 65,000 clones, with around a sixth found just once. The sequenced material came from blood. The receptors were sampled from a female donor with papillary thyroid cancer or a benign thyroid nodule (not recorded which). Some clones in this sample may be carry-over from other donors' samples.

This clone was picked up a small number of times. CDR3 coding DNA: TGTGCCACCAGAACAGCAACAGGGAACTATGGCTACACCTTC. It specifies CATRTATGNYGYTF. The genes are TRBV15 and TRBJ1-2, with D perhaps TRBD1 (6 bases). With 6 bases removed from V and 2 bases from J, the gap between germline ends came to 13 bases. The germline CDR1 and CDR2 sequences are LNHNV and YYDKDF (reference sequence). CDR3 length equals 14 residues.

The CDR3 loop reads CSARDRRQRTDTHYF. DNA of the CDR3: TGCAGTGCTAGAGATAGGAGACAACGCACAGATACTCATTATTTT. The chain combines TRBV20-1 with TRBJ2-3; D unresolved. CDR1 and CDR2 (germline): DFQATT, SNEGSKA (reference sequence). The CDR3 is 15 residues long. V lost 0 bases to trimming and J lost 15 bases, with 25 bases between them.

A word on this clone: A much larger clone lies one base from this, so it may be a read error. The chain has TRBV10-3 and TRBJ2-3; TRBD2 matches 7 bases. Germline CDR1 reads ENHRY; CDR2 reads SYGVKD. The CDR3 covers 15 residues. CDR3 sequence: CAIANSGPSTDTRYF. The CDR3 DNA follows: TGTGCCATCGCCAATAGCGGGCCTAGCACAGATACGCGGTATTTT.

This clone has at least ten counts. V usage is TRBV5-4 and J usage is TRBJ2-1, with 7 bases matching TRBD1. The V and J ends lost 3 bases and 9 bases, in that order; junction bases with no gene match: 6. Germline V gives CDR1 SGHNT, CDR2 YYREEE (reference sequence). The CDR3 consists of 13 residues. CDR3 amino acids: CASSSGTEGEQFF. CDR3 nucleotides: TGTGCCAGCAGCTCGGGGACAGAGGGTGAGCAGTTCTTC. Using reference TRBV5-4 and TRBJ2-1 for the parts outside the CDR3, the full variable domain is ETGVTQSPTHLIKTRGQQVTLRCSSQSGHNTVSWYQQALGQGPQFIFQYYREEENGRGNFPPRFSGLQFPNYSSELNVNALELDDSALYLCASSSGTEGEQFFGPGTRLTVL.

Points on this clone: One junction end does not reproduce the germline sequence, and a read error may be involved. V and J are TRBV20-1 and TRBJ2-7; a weak D match, TRBD1 (7 bases). The CDR3 extends over 14 amino acids. CDR1 is DFQATT and CDR2 is SNEGSKA in the germline V gene (reference sequence). This CDR3 reads CSARNQGGVDEKYF. The CDR3 coding sequence is TGCAGTGCTAGAAATCAGGGGGGTGTCGACGAGAAGTACTTC.

Turning to this clone: Its ends do not fully match the called genes, so a read error is possible. The chain joins TRBV6-2 or TRBV6-3 to TRBJ1-5; D gene ambiguous. The germline gives CDR1 MNHEY, CDR2 SVGEGT. The length of the CDR3 is 12 residues. The CDR3 sequence is CASQDGNQPEHF. The CDR3 DNA reads as TGTGCCAGCCAGGATGGCAATCAGCCCGAGCATTTT.

J is TRBJ1-5 and V is TRBV7-2; TRBD1 is a possible D gene (5 bases). Germline lookup yields CDR1 SGHTA and CDR2 FQGNSA. The CDR3 runs to 14 residues. Trimming removed 2 bases from V and 6 bases from J, with 11 bases in between. This CDR3 reads CASSLLGEAQPQHF. CDR3 DNA sequence: TGTGCCAGCAGCTTACTAGGGGAAGCTCAGCCCCAGCATTTT.

J is TRBJ1-5 and V is TRBV20-1, with a possible D match to TRBD1 (5 bases). The CDR3 totals 16 residues. V gave up 0 bases and J gave up 0 bases, with 12 bases separating them. CDR1 and CDR2 from the germline V gene are DFQATT and SNEGSKA (reference sequence). This CDR3 reads CSARDRAGYSNQPQHF. The CDR3 DNA is TGCAGTGCTAGAGATCGGGCAGGGTATAGCAATCAGCCCCAGCATTTT.

As concerns this clone: An end of the junction does not agree with germline; a read error may underlie this. V and J are TRBV20-1 and TRBJ2-7, with 8 bases aligning to TRBD2. Germline V gene lookup returns CDR1 DFQATT and CDR2 SNEGSKA (reference sequence). This CDR3 region has 9 residues. CDR3 coding DNA: TGCAGTGCTGCGGGTCTAGCGGGCTTC. Its translation: CSAAGLAGF.

This clone turned up a few times. The chain recombines TRBV29-1 with TRBJ2-1; 7 positions match TRBD2. Germline V gene sequence: CDR1 SQVTM, CDR2 ANQGSEA. The CDR3 sequence is 15 residues long. The junction had 8 bases not matched to a gene; V was cut back by 2 bases and J by 4 bases. The CDR3 DNA follows: TGCAGCGTTGAACCCGGGACTATTGGATACAATGAGCAGTTCTTC. This gives the protein CSVEPGTIGYNEQFF.

This clone was seen at least ten times. This chain uses TRBV20-1 with TRBJ2-5, with D unclear. V was clipped by 5 bases and J by 7 bases, with 17 bases between them. This CDR3 region has 13 residues. In germline, CDR1 is DFQATT, CDR2 SNEGSKA (reference sequence). In DNA form, the CDR3 reads TGCAGTGCTCAAGAACCACAGACCTGGACCCAGTACTTC. Its protein product is CSAQEPQTWTQYF.

This clone was found many times. V is TRBV11-1 and J is TRBJ2-6, with D unclear. V lost 4 bases and J 0 bases, leaving 13 bases between the germline ends. Germline-derived CDR1 and CDR2 are SGHAT and FQDESV (reference sequence). CDR3 length: 17 amino acids. CDR3 sequence reads: CASSSNLVASGANVLTF. The CDR3 DNA reads TGTGCCAGCAGCTCCAATCTGGTCGCCTCTGGGGCCAACGTCCTGACTTTC.

Remarks on this clone: The CDR3 does not close with the conserved phenylalanine or tryptophan, likely indicating a read error. J is TRBJ1-5 and V is TRBV30, with D unclear. CDR1 and CDR2 (germline): GTSNPN, SVGIG (reference sequence). Deletions cut 4 bases from V and 5 bases from J, with 18 bases between. This CDR3 region has 15 residues. CDR3 coding DNA: TGTGCCTGGACTAATAGACGGTGGGTCGATCAGCCCCAGCATCTT. This sequence encodes CAWTNRRWVDQPQHL.

In its sample, this clone was seen many times. The chain links TRBV6-1 to TRBJ2-1, with 13 bases that match TRBD2. The CDR3 has 15 amino acids. Per germline, CDR1 MNHNS and CDR2 SASEGT. V was clipped by 10 bases and J by 9 bases; unmatched bases: 12. This CDR3 reads CATSRTSGSRGEQFF. Here the CDR3 DNA reads TGTGCCACTTCCCGGACTAGCGGGAGTAGAGGTGAGCAGTTCTTC.

This clone was counted many times. The chain combines TRBV12-3 or TRBV12-4 with TRBJ2-6; the D is unclear. The CDR3 consists of 14 residues. The germline V and J ends were trimmed by 3 bases and 0 bases, with 3 bases remaining between them. The CDR3, as DNA: TGTGCCAGCAGTTTGCACTCTGGGGCCAACGTCCTGACTTTC. This gives the protein CASSLHSGANVLTF.

The table lists this clone with many counts. The rearrangement links TRBV9 to TRBJ2-7; no clear D. The length of the CDR3 is 13 residues. The germline V gene has CDR1 SGDLS and CDR2 YYNGEE. The V end lost 4 bases, the J end lost 3 bases, and 11 bases lay between the germline ends. The CDR3 loop reads CASSFGLNYEQYF. The DNA of the CDR3 is TGTGCCAGCAGCTTCGGTTTAAACTACGAGCAGTACTTC. The full variable domain, its missing parts supplied by reference TRBV9 and TRBJ2-7, is DSGVTQTPKHLITATGQRVTLRCSPRSGDLSVYWYQQSLDQGLQFLIQYYNGEERAKGNILERFSAQQFPDLHSELNLSSLELGDSALYFCASSFGLNYEQYFGPGTRLTVT.

This clone appeared a few times. Given a much more abundant clone one base away, this may be a read error. Other DNA sequences in the same sample also yield this CDR3. The V and J genes are TRBV29-1 and TRBJ1-2; D unresolved. The CDR3 has 12 amino acids. Germline CDR1 is SQVTM and CDR2 is ANQGSEA. V dropped 7 bases and J dropped 5 bases, with 14 bases sitting between them. The CDR3 coding sequence is TGCAGCGCCGAACGGGGTGCGTATGGCTACACCTTC. Translated: CSAERGAYGYTF.

V and J are TRBV6-1 and TRBJ2-3; D unresolved. V dropped 8 bases and J dropped 0 bases, with 12 bases sitting between them. Germline V lookup: CDR1 MNHNS, CDR2 SASEGT. CDR3 size: 14 residues. DNA of the CDR3: TGTGCCAGCCGGCACACACTAAGCACAGATACGCAGTATTTT. This encodes CASRHTLSTDTQYF.

This clone was seen more than once but under ten times. A much larger clone sits a single nucleotide away, making a read error possible. This sample includes further DNA sequences coding for the same CDR3. The CDR3 DNA sequence: TGTGCCAGCACCGGGACTAGCGGAGTAGTCAATGAGCAGTTCTTC. Translated: CASTGTSGVVNEQFF. V is TRBV19 and J is TRBJ2-1, with 11 bases identical to TRBD2. J lost 6 bases, V lost 9 bases, and 10 bases had no gene match. The CDR3 length is 15 residues. CDR1 is LNHDA and CDR2 is SQIVND in the germline V gene (reference sequence).

Comments on this clone: An end of the junction does not agree with germline; a read error may underlie this. Distinct nucleotide sequences in the sample also encode this CDR3. The chain has TRBV30 and TRBJ1-4; unclear D gene. In germline, CDR1 is GTSNPN, CDR2 SVGIG (reference sequence). There are 19 residues in the CDR3. In DNA form, the CDR3 reads TGTGCCTGGAGTGTACTCGCGGTAGGCAGCCGCCGCTTCAATGAGAAACTGTTTTTT. Protein: CAWSVLAVGSRRFNEKLFF.

Concerning this clone: A much larger clone differs from this one at a single base, so this may be a read error. The same CDR3 arises from other DNA sequences in this sample as well. The CDR3 sequence is CASSRGGRQNTGELFF. The CDR3 DNA reads TGTGCCAGCAGCCGAGGCGGTCGACAGAACACCGGGGAGCTGTTTTTT. V and J are TRBV3-1 and TRBJ2-2; D gene unclear. The V end lost 4 bases, the J end lost 1 base, and 13 bases lay between the germline ends. This CDR3 is 16 amino acids long. Germline V lookup: CDR1 LGHDT, CDR2 YNNKEL (reference sequence).

This clone was detected ten times or more. DNA of the CDR3: TGTGCCAGTAGTCCCACCTTGGGGCGGGCGATCTACGAGCAGTACTTC. Its protein is CASSPTLGRAIYEQYF. This sequence joins TRBV19 and TRBJ2-7; D is possibly TRBD1 or TRBD2 (5 bases each). The germline V and J ends were trimmed by 5 bases and 3 bases, with 20 bases remaining between them. The CDR3 runs to 16 residues. Germline V gene lookup returns CDR1 LNHDA and CDR2 SQIVND (reference sequence).

The sample holds many counts of this clone. This chain links TRBV19 with TRBJ2-3, with 9 bases fitting TRBD2. This CDR3 comprises 15 residues. V dropped 4 bases and J dropped 2; count of bases not matched to a gene: 4. Germline V gene data show CDR1 as LNHDA and CDR2 as SQIVND (reference sequence). The CDR3 here is CASSNLAGHTDTQYF. The CDR3, as DNA: TGTGCCAGTAGTAACCTAGCGGGGCACACAGATACGCAGTATTTT.